The 28 T cell receptor beta chains reported below all come from one sample, sequenced in a study of shared clonotypes between healthy human individuals. The data were produced by immunoSEQ multiplex PCR, yet TCRdb's version contains in-frame clones alone and is incomplete. This table holds around 1,100,000 clones, 70% to 80% found once. The sample consisted of memory CD4+ T cells from PBMCs. The subset was: CD45RA-negative fraction. The source is a young man in good health. Some clones in this sample may be carry-over from other donors' samples.

The rearrangement links TRBV18 to TRBJ2-2; D is ambiguous. Germline V gene data show CDR1 as KGHSH and CDR2 as LQKENI. The CDR3 sequence is 15 residues long. V gave up 3 bases and J gave up 1 base, with 9 bases separating them. Here the CDR3 reads CASSPRTENTGELFF. In DNA, the CDR3 is TGTGCCAGCTCACCTAGGACGGAGAACACCGGGGAGCTGTTTTTT.

The V call is TRBV28, the J call TRBJ2-2; 9 bases agree with TRBD2. Trimming cost V 7 bases and J 5 bases; bases outside gene matches: 14. Germline lookup yields CDR1 MDHEN and CDR2 SYDVKM. This CDR3 comprises 17 residues. CDR3 protein: CASTSMRGAGGTGELFF. As DNA, the CDR3 is TGTGCCAGCACCAGTATGAGGGGAGCGGGAGGTACCGGGGAGCTGTTTTTT.

In DNA, the CDR3 is TGTGCCAGCATCAAAAGCGGCGGCCGCGTCAATGAGCAGTTCTTC. As protein: CASIKSGGRVNEQFF. V gene TRBV7-3 combines with J gene TRBJ2-1, with D perhaps TRBD2 (5 bases). This CDR3 comprises 15 residues. The ends were cut back, 7 bases at V and 6 bases at J, with 19 bases in the middle. Germline assignment: CDR1 SGHTA and CDR2 FQGTGA.

This chain joins TRBV10-3 and TRBJ2-3, with 8 bases matching TRBD2. From germline, CDR1 is ENHRY and CDR2 SYGVKD. CDR3 size: 14 residues. The V gene end was trimmed by 6 bases and the J gene end by 3 bases; junction bases not matched to a gene: 5. CDR3 sequence: CAIRGTRETDTQYF. The CDR3 nucleotides are TGTGCCATCAGAGGGACTAGAGAAACAGATACGCAGTATTTT.

The V and J genes are TRBV5-4 and TRBJ1-5; 12 nucleotides line up with TRBD1. V lost 4 bases, J lost 5 bases, and 4 bases stayed unmatched. The germline V gene has CDR1 SGHNT and CDR2 YYREEE (reference sequence). CDR3 size: 15 residues. The CDR3 DNA follows: TGTGCCAGCAGCGCGGGACAGGGGGCCGATCAGCCCCAGCATTTT. It translates to CASSAGQGADQPQHF. The full variable domain, completed using reference TRBV5-4 and TRBJ1-5, is ETGVTQSPTHLIKTRGQQVTLRCSSQSGHNTVSWYQQALGQGPQFIFQYYREEENGRGNFPPRFSGLQFPNYSSELNVNALELDDSALYLCASSAGQGADQPQHFGDGTRLSIL.

The V call is TRBV7-9, the J call TRBJ1-1; weak D call: TRBD1 (6 bases). The CDR3 consists of 16 residues. The germline gives CDR1 SEHNR, CDR2 FQNEAQ (reference sequence). V gave up 5 bases and J gave up 0 bases, with 16 bases separating them. The CDR3 region is CASSLRPTGMNTEAFF. Written as DNA, the CDR3 is TGTGCCAGCAGCCTACGACCCACAGGGATGAACACTGAAGCTTTCTTT.

As for this clone: This CDR3 is also generated by other DNA sequences in the sample. J is TRBJ2-7 and V is TRBV5-1; 10 bases fit TRBD2. The CDR3 has 15 residues. Germline V gene sequence: CDR1 SGHRS, CDR2 YFSETQ. Unmatched junction bases numbered 2, after V lost 0 bases and J lost 2 bases. The CDR3 bases are TGCGCCAGCAGCTTGGGTCTAGCGGGGGCCTACGAGCAGTACTTC. It yields the protein CASSLGLAGAYEQYF.

The table lists this clone with a count of one. The chain combines TRBV6-5 with TRBJ2-1; a possible D gene is TRBD1 (6 bases). CDR3 length: 15 amino acids. Trimming removed 5 bases from V and 0 bases from J, with 11 bases in between. Germline V lookup: CDR1 MNHEY, CDR2 SVGAGI. Written as DNA, the CDR3 is TGTGCCAGCAGTCCTCCCAGGGGCTCCTACAATGAGCAGTTCTTC. Translating gives CASSPPRGSYNEQFF.

V gene TRBV6-5 combines with J gene TRBJ1-6; tentative D call: TRBD1 (6 bases). V was cut by 6 bases and J by 10 bases, with 19 bases left in between. The CDR3 is 15 amino acids. Germline values: CDR1 MNHEY, CDR2 SVGAGI. CDR3 residues: CASSRDRPIGSPLHF. In DNA form, the CDR3 reads TGTGCCAGCAGCCGCGACAGGCCCATCGGCTCACCCCTCCACTTT.

As regards this clone: Other DNA sequences in this sample translate to the same CDR3. The chain recombines TRBV10-3 with TRBJ2-2; the match to TRBD1 covers 7 bases. CDR1 and CDR2 (germline): ENHRY, SYGVKD. The CDR3 spans 15 residues. The CDR3 bases are TGTGCTATTTCCCGACAGGGAAGGAACACCGGGGAGCTGTTTTTT. Translating gives CAISRQGRNTGELFF.

This clone was seen a few times. The chain uses TRBV10-3 and TRBJ2-7, with 11 bases identical to TRBD2. The germline V gene encodes CDR1 ENHRY and CDR2 SYGVKD. The length of the CDR3 is 15 residues. The ends lost 0 bases at V and 5 bases at J; junction bases unmatched: 3. In DNA, the CDR3 is TGTGCCATCAGTGAGTCCCTAGCGGGAGGCAACGAGCAGTACTTC. It yields the protein CAISESLAGGNEQYF.

The V gene is TRBV28, the J gene TRBJ2-3, with D hard to call. V was pared by 5 bases and J by 3 bases, with 6 bases between. The CDR3 is 12 amino acids. CDR1 is MDHEN, CDR2 SYDVKM, per germline. The CDR3 DNA sequence: TGTGCCAGCAGTGTAGGGACAGATACGCAGTATTTT. This gives the protein CASSVGTDTQYF.

The chain links TRBV30 to TRBJ1-3; no clear D. The germline V gene has CDR1 GTSNPN and CDR2 SVGIG (reference sequence). Deletions cut 0 bases from V and 4 bases from J, with 16 bases between. There are 16 residues in the CDR3. This CDR3 is CAWSVFGSPRGNTIYF. The CDR3 coding sequence is TGTGCCTGGAGTGTATTTGGAAGCCCCAGGGGAAACACCATATATTTT.

This clone was detected only a few times. V and J are TRBV28 and TRBJ2-5; 10 nucleotides line up with TRBD2. The end of the DNA is better explained by TRBJ2-7, so the J call may be wrong. Germline assignment: CDR1 MDHEN and CDR2 SYDVKM. This CDR3 comprises 13 residues. CDR3 nucleotides: TGTGCCACCATAGCGGGAGGTCTGTACGAGCAGTACTTC. This codes for CATIAGGLYEQYF.

This clone has more than one count but fewer than ten. This chain connects TRBV15 to TRBJ1-1; D is ambiguous. V dropped 3 bases and J dropped 3 bases, with 14 bases sitting between them. The CDR3 has 15 amino acids. The germline gives CDR1 LNHNV, CDR2 YYDKDF (reference sequence). CDR3: CATSRTLGMDTEAFF. Here the CDR3 DNA reads TGTGCCACCAGCAGGACTCTCGGTATGGACACTGAAGCTTTCTTT.

This clone was counted between two and nine times. J is TRBJ1-4 and V is TRBV6-5; no reliable D call. The CDR3 extends over 13 amino acids. Germline assignment: CDR1 MNHEY and CDR2 SVGAGI. V was shortened by 5 bases and J by 4 bases, with 8 bases between the two germline ends. CDR3 nucleotides: TGTGCCAGCAGTATTGGTTATAATGAAAAACTGTTTTTT. Translated: CASSIGYNEKLFF.

The chain combines TRBV11-3 with TRBJ1-5, with a possible D match to TRBD1 (6 bases). Germline V CDR1 and CDR2: SGHNT, YENEEA. V gave up 3 bases and J gave up 1 base, with 25 bases separating them. The CDR3 extends over 20 amino acids. This CDR3 reads CASSFKGLRGRYMSNQPQHF. The CDR3 region has the DNA TGTGCCAGCAGCTTCAAGGGATTAAGGGGGAGGTATATGAGCAATCAGCCCCAGCATTTT.

With respect to this clone: This may stem from a read error, because a much larger clone lies one nucleotide away. The V call is TRBV10-3, the J call TRBJ2-2, with D possibly being TRBD1 or TRBD2 (5 bases each). Germline V gives CDR1 ENHRY, CDR2 SYGVKD. The V end lost 8 bases, the J end lost 1 base, and 14 bases lay between the germline ends. CDR3 length equals 15 residues. The chain's CDR3 is CAIGGSPKNTGELFF. The CDR3 DNA sequence: TGTGCCATCGGGGGATCCCCAAAGAACACCGGGGAGCTGTTTTTT.

The J gene is TRBJ2-1, the V gene TRBV11-2; D ambiguous. Deletions cut 1 base from V and 10 bases from J, with 14 bases between. CDR1 is SGHAT, CDR2 FQNNGV, per germline. This CDR3 has 14 residues. CDR3 residues: CASSLGRAADEQFF. CDR3 in DNA: TGTGCCAGCAGCTTAGGCCGGGCGGCGGACGAGCAGTTCTTC.

The chain couples TRBV6-6 to TRBJ2-7, with 11 nucleotides matching TRBD2. Germline CDR1 and CDR2: MNHNY and SVGAGI (reference sequence). Trimming took 8 bases from V and 3 from J; bases not matched to a gene: 3. This CDR3 comprises 13 residues. In nucleotides, the CDR3 is TGTGCCAGCCATCTAGCGGGGGGCTACGAGCAGTACTTC. Its translation is CASHLAGGYEQYF.

The chain recombines TRBV6-1 with TRBJ1-1, with TRBD1 identical over 8 bases. The CDR3 extends over 13 amino acids. The junction had 10 bases not matched to a gene; V was cut back by 10 bases and J by 6 bases. Germline V gene sequence: CDR1 MNHNS, CDR2 SASEGT. The DNA of the CDR3 is TGTGCCACAGTCAGGGGGCGAAGAGCTGAAGCTTTCTTT. Amino acid sequence: CATVRGRRAEAFF.

CDR3 loop: CASSLTNQPQHF. Written as DNA, the CDR3 is TGTGCCAGTAGTCTCACCAATCAGCCCCAGCATTTT. The rearrangement links TRBV19 to TRBJ1-5; D remains ambiguous. The CDR3 covers 12 residues. Trimming pared 5 bases from V and 3 bases from J, leaving 5 bases between. In germline, CDR1 is LNHDA, CDR2 SQIVND (reference sequence).

The chain employs TRBV6-1 and TRBJ2-5, with 10 bases that match TRBD2. CDR3 length equals 15 residues. J was trimmed by 5 bases and V by 4 bases; bases with no gene match: 7. Per germline, CDR1 MNHNS and CDR2 SASEGT. CDR3 region: CASSVLAGVQETQYF. The CDR3 bases are TGTGCCAGCAGTGTGCTAGCGGGAGTTCAGGAGACCCAGTACTTC.

The chain joins TRBV23-1 to TRBJ2-1; 7 bases align to TRBD2. TRBV23-1 carries the ORF label, with uncertain function. The ends lost 2 bases at V and 0 bases at J; junction bases unmatched: 13. CDR3 size: 19 residues. CDR3 protein: CASSQPPGLTKSSYNEQFF. In DNA form, the CDR3 reads TGCGCCAGCAGTCAACCGCCGGGACTAACTAAGAGCTCCTACAATGAGCAGTTCTTC.

The genes are TRBV2 and TRBJ2-2, with D perhaps assigned TRBD1 or TRBD2 (5 bases each). The CDR3 spans 15 residues. Germline loops: CDR1 SNHLY, CDR2 FYNNEI. V lost 6 bases, J lost 0 bases, and 11 bases lay in between. This chain's CDR3 is CASRRGNPNTGELFF. CDR3 DNA sequence: TGTGCCAGCAGGAGGGGCAATCCGAACACCGGGGAGCTGTTTTTT.

The table lists this clone with a count of one. The V and J genes are TRBV5-1 and TRBJ2-7; perhaps TRBD2 as D (7 bases). The CDR3 covers 14 residues. The V and J ends lost 6 bases and 2 bases respectively, with 15 bases between them. Looked up from germline, CDR1 is SGHRS and CDR2 is YFSETQ. The CDR3 is CASTPVGGPYEQYF. The CDR3 DNA reads TGCGCCAGCACCCCGGTGGGGGGGCCCTACGAGCAGTACTTC.

This chain uses TRBV30 with TRBJ1-1; D is undetermined. Germline CDR1 reads GTSNPN; CDR2 reads SVGIG (reference sequence). The V end was cut by 0 bases, the J end by 5 bases, with 7 bases between. The CDR3 extends over 12 amino acids. The CDR3 coding sequence is TGTGCCTGGAGTGTTGGAGTAACTGAAGCTTTCTTT. This codes for CAWSVGVTEAFF.

This clone turned up a few times. The V call is TRBV5-1, the J call TRBJ1-1; no definite D call. CDR3 length equals 13 residues. CDR1 is SGHRS, CDR2 YFSETQ, per germline. V lost 6 bases and J lost 1, with 10 bases in between. The CDR3 reads CASTRGSNTEAFF. Written as DNA, the CDR3 is TGCGCCAGCACGAGAGGGTCGAACACTGAAGCTTTCTTT.